Listed below are T cell receptor beta chains from one sample, sequenced in a study of response to subunit inactivated influenza vaccine. TCRdb recomputed calls from the RT-PCR reads with MiXCR, one row per CDR3 protein. The repertoire holds more than 600,000 distinct CDR3 sequences, less than 20% seen once, with approximately 11% in the top ten. The specimen comprised PBMCs from blood, sampled around 5 days after vaccination. These receptors came from a man in his fifties or sixties who received an inactivated influenza vaccine. Both conserved end residues are part of each CDR3. D genes are given only for firm matches.

d_call	v_call	j_call	cdr3_aa
-	TRBV25-1	TRBJ1-1	CASSAPQGYEAFF
TRBD2	TRBV6-1	TRBJ2-3	CASSPSLGLAGDTQYF
-	TRBV12-3/TRBV12-4	TRBJ2-4	CASSLNRRLVKNIQYF
TRBD1	TRBV24-1	TRBJ2-1	CATSDTDRDQYNEQFF
-	TRBV7-2	TRBJ1-1	CASSKGTGGGTEAFF
TRBD2	TRBV12-3/TRBV12-4	TRBJ2-2	CASSPSGGVPGELFF
TRBD2	TRBV25-1	TRBJ2-3	CASSEGVAGALGDTQYF
-	TRBV4-2	TRBJ2-7	CASRSGGASYEQYF
TRBD2	TRBV11-2	TRBJ2-3	CASSLELAGDLDTQYF
TRBD1	TRBV28	TRBJ2-5	CASSWTGGLETQYF
TRBD1	TRBV5-1	TRBJ2-3	CASSLAPGQGKSDTQYF
-	TRBV20-1	TRBJ1-6	CSATRGQSYNSPLHF
-	TRBV6-2/TRBV6-3	TRBJ2-7	CASSYSVSYEQYF
-	TRBV4-1	TRBJ2-7	CASSQDIAAEQYF
TRBD2	TRBV20-1	TRBJ2-4	CSARSTSGSVPKNIQYF
-	TRBV10-3	TRBJ2-7	CAISVAGSSYEQYF
-	TRBV6-2/TRBV6-3	TRBJ2-7	CALSYEQYF
-	TRBV5-1	TRBJ1-2	CASSLTGTDGYTF
-	TRBV20-1	TRBJ1-5	CSASDGVTNQPQHF
TRBD1	TRBV6-1	TRBJ1-5	CASGTGGISNQPQHF
-	TRBV15	TRBJ2-3	CATSRVSRRTDTQYF
TRBD1	TRBV18	TRBJ2-1	CASSPLQGASDEQFF
-	TRBV12-3/TRBV12-4	TRBJ2-1	CASSLVAGLDNEQFF
TRBD2	TRBV4-2	TRBJ2-1	CASSLTGLAGGGNNEQFF
-	TRBV18	TRBJ2-7	CASSPGLDYAQQYF
-	TRBV24-1	TRBJ2-7	CATSDRNRAYEQYF
-	TRBV20-1	TRBJ2-1	CSARGLRDVTDEQFF
TRBD2	TRBV6-1	TRBJ2-1	CASTGSGRGLSYNEQFF
TRBD1	TRBV6-2/TRBV6-3	TRBJ2-3	CASSRQGWADTQYF
-	TRBV24-1	TRBJ2-7	CATSETTQVGIYEQYF
-	TRBV7-2	TRBJ1-2	CASSSLRTDGYTF
-	TRBV20-1	TRBJ1-6	CSARGVTRPLHF
TRBD2	TRBV20-1	TRBJ2-4	CSASPGTSGGLKNIQYF
TRBD2	TRBV6-1	TRBJ2-7	CASRKGLAGYEQYF
-	TRBV12-3/TRBV12-4	TRBJ1-6	CASSLRTSNSPLHF
-	TRBV4-3	TRBJ2-1	CASSQDWVPYNEQFF
-	TRBV11-2	TRBJ2-3	CASLRPGRTDTQYF
TRBD1	TRBV28	TRBJ2-7	CATRWTGDSYEQYF
TRBD1	TRBV12-3/TRBV12-4	TRBJ1-4	CASSLPRGLTNEKLFF
-	TRBV5-1	TRBJ2-3	CASSLGTWVADTQYF
TRBD1	TRBV29-1	TRBJ2-7	CSVDAGQGGLGGYEQYF
-	TRBV20-1	TRBJ1-6	CSARGTPGYARQNVNSPLHF
-	TRBV7-9	TRBJ2-6	CASSLATRLGANVLTF
TRBD1	TRBV12-3/TRBV12-4	TRBJ2-1	CASSQSGTGIYEQFF
-	TRBV6-1	TRBJ2-3	CASGSGEDWTDTQYF
-	TRBV20-1	TRBJ2-7	CSATRQGLSYEQYF
TRBD1	TRBV6-5	TRBJ1-1	CASSSSQGAVTEAFF
TRBD2	TRBV4-2	TRBJ2-7	CASSQDGSGGSYEQYF
-	TRBV12-3/TRBV12-4	TRBJ2-5	CASSKRGKTQYF
TRBD2	TRBV7-2	TRBJ2-7	CASSPPREVNEQYF
-	TRBV11-2	TRBJ2-1	CASSHGRDEQFF